This T cell receptor (beta chain) was recovered during a study of post-analysis software for immune sequencing data. The overall study: Recorded subtypes: relapsing-remitting, secondary progressive, progressive-relapsing; some patients unannotated.

Study findings and constraints: By F measure, samples from a shared preparation batch strongly co-clustered. Versus controls, multiple sclerosis patients showed significantly lower diversity (normalized Chao1). Patients used about 5 TRBV segments, including TRBV5-6, TRBV5-1 and TRBV20-1, more often than controls.

Unique molecular identifiers were built into the TCR beta cDNA libraries. Each sample of 1 to 10 million input T cells yielded approximately 500,000 cDNA molecules, so each molecule approximated one T cell. TCRdb used MiXCR to reprocess the PCR reads, holding one entry per CDR3 protein. The table shows about 460,000 distinct CDR3 sequences, with around 40% occurring only once. This CDR3 spans 14 amino acids. CDR1 and CDR2 (germline): MNHEY, SMNVEV (reference sequence). The germline V and J ends were trimmed by 3 bases and 9 bases, with 12 bases remaining between them. This clonotype was picked up a small number of times. Its target is unknown.

The V and J genes are TRBV27 and TRBJ1-6; D is ambiguous. The sequenced material came from blood. This TCR was recovered from a girl aged 5-17 years with multiple sclerosis. For the CDR3, the DNA is TGTGCCAGCAGTTTGTGGAGCTCTGCTTCACCCCTCCACTTT. Its protein is CASSLWSSASPLHF.